This T cell receptor beta chain comes out of a study of blood T cell repertoires in COVID-19. Study information: PBMCs, B-cell-depleted T cells, or T cells provided the cDNA or gDNA that made up the material.

Per the original methods: Using reference gene primer amplification, nucleated cell counts were estimated. Libraries were prepared by immunoSEQ multiplex PCR; TCRdb keeps only in-frame clonotypes and omits some of them. That table gives V, J and clone size, and the DNA gave D and trimming. The table lists roughly 69,000 clones, approximately 80% of them singletons. After removal of 0 bases from V and 7 bases from J, the junction contained 11 bases not matched to a gene. In germline, CDR1 is SGHNT, CDR2 YYREEE (reference sequence). CDR3 length: 17 residues. The source material was peripheral blood. The TCR was taken from a woman in her 50s with acute or convalescent COVID-19. The chain is built from TRBV5-4 and TRBJ2-1; 9 bases are shared with TRBD2. The DNA for the CDR3 is TGTGCCAGCAGCTTGGATATTAGCGGGGGCCCCATTAATGAGCAGTTCTTC. Protein: CASSLDISGGPINEQFF. Filled out from reference TRBV5-4 and TRBJ2-1, the complete variable domain reads ETGVTQSPTHLIKTRGQQVTLRCSSQSGHNTVSWYQQALGQGPQFIFQYYREEENGRGNFPPRFSGLQFPNYSSELNVNALELDDSALYLCASSLDISGGPINEQFFGPGTRLTVL.